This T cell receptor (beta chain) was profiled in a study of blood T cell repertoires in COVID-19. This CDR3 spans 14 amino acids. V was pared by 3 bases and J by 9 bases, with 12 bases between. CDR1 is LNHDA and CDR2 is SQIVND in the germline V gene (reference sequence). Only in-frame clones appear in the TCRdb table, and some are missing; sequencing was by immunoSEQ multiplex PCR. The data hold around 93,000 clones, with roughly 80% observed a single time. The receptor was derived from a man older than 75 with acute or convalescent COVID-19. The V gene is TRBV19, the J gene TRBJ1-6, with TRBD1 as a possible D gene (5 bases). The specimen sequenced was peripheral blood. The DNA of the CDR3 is TGTGCCAGTAGTATCGTGGGGCTGGGTTCACCCCTCCACTTT. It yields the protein CASSIVGLGSPLHF.